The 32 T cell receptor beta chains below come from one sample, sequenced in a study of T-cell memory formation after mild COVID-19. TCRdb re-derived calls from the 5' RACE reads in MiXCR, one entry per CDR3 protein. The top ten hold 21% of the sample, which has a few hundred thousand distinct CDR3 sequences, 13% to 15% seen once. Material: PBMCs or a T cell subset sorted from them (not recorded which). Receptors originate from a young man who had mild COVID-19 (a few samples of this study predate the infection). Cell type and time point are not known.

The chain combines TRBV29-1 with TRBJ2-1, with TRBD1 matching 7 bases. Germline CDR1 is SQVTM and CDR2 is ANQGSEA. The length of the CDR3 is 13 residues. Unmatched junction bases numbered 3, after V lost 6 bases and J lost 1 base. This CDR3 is CSVRTGSYNEQFF. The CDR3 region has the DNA TGCAGCGTACGGACAGGTTCCTACAATGAGCAGTTCTTC.

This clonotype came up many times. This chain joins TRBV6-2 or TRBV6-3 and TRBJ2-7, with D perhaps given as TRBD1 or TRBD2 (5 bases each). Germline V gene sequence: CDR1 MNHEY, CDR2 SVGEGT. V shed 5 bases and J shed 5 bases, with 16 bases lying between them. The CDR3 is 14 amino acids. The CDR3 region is CASSPRGGLHEQYV. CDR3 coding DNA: TGTGCCAGCAGTCCCCGTGGGGGTCTCCACGAGCAGTACGTC.

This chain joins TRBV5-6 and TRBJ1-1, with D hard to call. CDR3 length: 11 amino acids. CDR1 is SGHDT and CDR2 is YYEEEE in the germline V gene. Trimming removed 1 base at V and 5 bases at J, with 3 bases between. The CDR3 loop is CASSLQTEAFF. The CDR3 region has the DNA TGTGCCAGCAGCTTGCAGACTGAAGCTTTCTTT.

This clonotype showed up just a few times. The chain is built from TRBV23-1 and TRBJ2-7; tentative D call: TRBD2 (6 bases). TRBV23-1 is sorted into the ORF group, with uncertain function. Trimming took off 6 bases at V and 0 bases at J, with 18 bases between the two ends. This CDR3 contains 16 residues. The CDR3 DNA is TGCGCCAGCAGGAGGGGACTCGAAATACCCTCCTACGAGCAGTACTTC. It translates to CASRRGLEIPSYEQYF.

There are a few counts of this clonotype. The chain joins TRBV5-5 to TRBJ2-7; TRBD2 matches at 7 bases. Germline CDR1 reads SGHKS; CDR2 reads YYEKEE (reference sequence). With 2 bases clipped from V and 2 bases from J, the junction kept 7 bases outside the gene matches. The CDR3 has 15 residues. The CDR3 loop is CASSLTSGVPYEQYV. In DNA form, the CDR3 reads TGTGCCAGCAGCTTAACCAGCGGGGTACCCTACGAGCAGTACGTC.

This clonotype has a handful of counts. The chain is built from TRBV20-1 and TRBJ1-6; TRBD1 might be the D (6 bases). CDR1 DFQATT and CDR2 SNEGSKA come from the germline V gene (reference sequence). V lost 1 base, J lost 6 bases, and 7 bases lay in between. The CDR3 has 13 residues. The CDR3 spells CSARGQVNSPLHF. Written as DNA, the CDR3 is TGCAGTGCTAGAGGACAGGTTAATTCACCCCTCCACTTT.

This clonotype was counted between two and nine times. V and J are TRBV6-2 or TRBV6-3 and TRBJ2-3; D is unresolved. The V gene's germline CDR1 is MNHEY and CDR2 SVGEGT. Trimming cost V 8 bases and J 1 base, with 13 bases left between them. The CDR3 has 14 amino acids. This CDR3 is CASYDGTRTDTQYF. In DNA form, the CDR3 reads TGTGCCAGCTACGACGGCACTCGCACAGATACGCAGTATTTT.

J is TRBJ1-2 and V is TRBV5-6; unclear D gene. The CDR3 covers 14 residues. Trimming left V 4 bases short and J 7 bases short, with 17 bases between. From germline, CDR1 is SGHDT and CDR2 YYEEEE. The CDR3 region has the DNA TGTGCCAGCAGCCTTGTCAGTAGCAGCCTTGGCTACACCTTC. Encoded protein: CASSLVSSSLGYTF. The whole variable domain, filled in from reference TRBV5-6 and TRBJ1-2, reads DAGVTQSPTHLIKTRGQQVTLRCSPKSGHDTVSWYQQALGQGPQFIFQYYEEEERQRGNFPDRFSGHQFPNYSSELNVNALLLGDSALYLCASSLVSSSLGYTFGSGTRLTVV.

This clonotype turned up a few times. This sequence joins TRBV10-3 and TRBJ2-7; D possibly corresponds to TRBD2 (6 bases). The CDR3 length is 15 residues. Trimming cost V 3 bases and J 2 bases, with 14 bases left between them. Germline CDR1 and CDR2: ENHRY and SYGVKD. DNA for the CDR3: TGTGCCATCAGTGAACGGGGGACGGTCCCCTACGAGCAGTACTTC. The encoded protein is CAISERGTVPYEQYF.

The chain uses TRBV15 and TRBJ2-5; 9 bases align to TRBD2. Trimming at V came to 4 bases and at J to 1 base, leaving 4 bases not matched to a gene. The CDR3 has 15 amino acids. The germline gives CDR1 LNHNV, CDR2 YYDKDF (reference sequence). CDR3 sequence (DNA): TGTGCCACCAGCACAGGACTAGCGAGCCAAGAGACCCAGTACTTC. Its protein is CATSTGLASQETQYF.

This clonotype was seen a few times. The CDR3 DNA follows: TGTGCCAGCAGCCTAAGGGGACTCTTCAATGAGCAGTTCTTC. Translating gives CASSLRGLFNEQFF. The J gene is TRBJ2-1, the V gene TRBV12-3 or TRBV12-4; tentative D call: TRBD2 (6 bases). CDR3 length: 14 residues. The germline V and J ends were trimmed by 6 bases and 6 bases, with 15 bases remaining between them.

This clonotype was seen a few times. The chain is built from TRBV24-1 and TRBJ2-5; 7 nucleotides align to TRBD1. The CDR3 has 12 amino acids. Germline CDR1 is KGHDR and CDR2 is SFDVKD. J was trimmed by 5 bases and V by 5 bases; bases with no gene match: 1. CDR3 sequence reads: CATSARGETQYF. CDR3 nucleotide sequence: TGTGCCACCAGTGCCAGGGGGGAGACCCAGTACTTC.

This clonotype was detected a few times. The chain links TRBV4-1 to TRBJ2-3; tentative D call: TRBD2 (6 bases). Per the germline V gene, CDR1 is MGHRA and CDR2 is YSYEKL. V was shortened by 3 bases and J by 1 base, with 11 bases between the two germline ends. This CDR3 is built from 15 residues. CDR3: CASSQEAGRTDTQYF. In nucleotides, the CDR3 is TGCGCCAGCAGCCAGGAAGCGGGTCGCACAGATACGCAGTATTTT.

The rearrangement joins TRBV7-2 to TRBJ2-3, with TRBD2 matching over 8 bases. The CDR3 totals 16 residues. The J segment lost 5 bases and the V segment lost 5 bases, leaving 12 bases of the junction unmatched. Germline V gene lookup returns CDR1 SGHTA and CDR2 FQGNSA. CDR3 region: CASSPVGGTRGDTQYF. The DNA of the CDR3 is TGTGCCAGCAGCCCAGTGGGGGGGACTAGAGGAGATACGCAGTATTTT.

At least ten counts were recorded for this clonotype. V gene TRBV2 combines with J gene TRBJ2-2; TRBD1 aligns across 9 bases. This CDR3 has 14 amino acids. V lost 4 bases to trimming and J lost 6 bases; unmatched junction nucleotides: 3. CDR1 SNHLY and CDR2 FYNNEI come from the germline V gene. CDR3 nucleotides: TGTGCCAGCAGTGCGGACAGGGGCGCCGGGGAGCTGTTTTTT. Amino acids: CASSADRGAGELFF.

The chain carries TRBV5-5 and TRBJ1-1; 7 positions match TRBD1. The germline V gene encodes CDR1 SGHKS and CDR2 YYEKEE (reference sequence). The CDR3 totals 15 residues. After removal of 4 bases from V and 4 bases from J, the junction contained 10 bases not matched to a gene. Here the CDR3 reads CASSIGGAGGTEAFF. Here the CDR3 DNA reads TGTGCCAGCAGCATAGGGGGGGCAGGGGGCACTGAAGCTTTCTTT.

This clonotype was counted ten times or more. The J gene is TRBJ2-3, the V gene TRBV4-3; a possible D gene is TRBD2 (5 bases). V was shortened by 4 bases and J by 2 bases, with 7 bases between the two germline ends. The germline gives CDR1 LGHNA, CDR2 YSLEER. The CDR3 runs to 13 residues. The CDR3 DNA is TGCGCCAGCAGCCCCGGACTCACAGATACGCAGTATTTT. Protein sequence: CASSPGLTDTQYF.

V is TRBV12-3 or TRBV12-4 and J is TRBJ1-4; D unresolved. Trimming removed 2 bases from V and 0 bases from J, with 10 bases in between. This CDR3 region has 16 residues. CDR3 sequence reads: CASSLRRAATNEKLFF. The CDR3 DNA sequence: TGTGCCAGCAGTTTAAGAAGGGCTGCAACTAATGAAAAACTGTTTTTT.

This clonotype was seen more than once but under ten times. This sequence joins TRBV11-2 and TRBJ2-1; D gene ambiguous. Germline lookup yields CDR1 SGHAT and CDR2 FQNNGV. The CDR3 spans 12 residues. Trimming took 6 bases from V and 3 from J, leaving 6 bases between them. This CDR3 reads CASRPVYNEQFF. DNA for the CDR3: TGTGCCAGCAGACCTGTCTACAATGAGCAGTTCTTC.

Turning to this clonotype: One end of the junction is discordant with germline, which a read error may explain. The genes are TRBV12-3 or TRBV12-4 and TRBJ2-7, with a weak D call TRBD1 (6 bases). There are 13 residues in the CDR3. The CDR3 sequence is CDSSLVGASEQYF. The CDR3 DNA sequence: TGTGACAGCAGTTTAGTGGGGGCATCCGAGCAGTACTTC.

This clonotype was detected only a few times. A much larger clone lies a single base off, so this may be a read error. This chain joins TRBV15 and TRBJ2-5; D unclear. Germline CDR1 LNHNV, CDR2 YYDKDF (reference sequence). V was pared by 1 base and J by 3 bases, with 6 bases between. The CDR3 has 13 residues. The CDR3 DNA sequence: TGTGCCACCAGCAGAGGACGGAAAGAGACCCAGTACTTC. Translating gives CATSRGRKETQYF. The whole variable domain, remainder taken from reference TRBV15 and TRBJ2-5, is DAMVIQNPRYQVTQFGKPVTLSCSQTLNHNVMYWYQQKSSQAPKLLFHYYDKDFNNEADTPDNFQSRRPNTSFCFLDIRSPGLGDTAMYLCATSRGRKETQYFGPGTRLLVL.

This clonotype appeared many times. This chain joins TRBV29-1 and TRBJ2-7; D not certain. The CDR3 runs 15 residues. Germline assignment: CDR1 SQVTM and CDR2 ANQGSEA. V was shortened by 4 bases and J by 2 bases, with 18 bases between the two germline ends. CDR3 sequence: CSVAYGPMGTYEQYF. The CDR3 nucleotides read TGCAGCGTTGCTTACGGGCCAATGGGTACCTACGAGCAGTACTTC.

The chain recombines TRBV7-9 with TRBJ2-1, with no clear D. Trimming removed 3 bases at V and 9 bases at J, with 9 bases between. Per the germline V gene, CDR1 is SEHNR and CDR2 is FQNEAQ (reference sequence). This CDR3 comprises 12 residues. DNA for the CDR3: TGTGCCAGCAGCTTGGTGCTAGGTGAGCAGTTCTTC. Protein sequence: CASSLVLGEQFF. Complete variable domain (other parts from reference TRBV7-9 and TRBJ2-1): DTGVSQNPRHKITKRGQNVTFRCDPISEHNRLYWYRQTLGQGPEFLTYFQNEAQLEKSRLLSDRFSAERPKGSFSTLEIQRTEQGDSAMYLCASSLVLGEQFFGPGTRLTVL.

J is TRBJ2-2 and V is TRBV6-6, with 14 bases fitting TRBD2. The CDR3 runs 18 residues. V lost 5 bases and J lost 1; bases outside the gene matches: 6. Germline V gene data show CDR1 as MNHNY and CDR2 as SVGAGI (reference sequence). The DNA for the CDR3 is TGTGCCAGCAGTCCCGGGACTAGCGGGGGCCGGAACACCGGGGAGCTGTTTTTT. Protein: CASSPGTSGGRNTGELFF.

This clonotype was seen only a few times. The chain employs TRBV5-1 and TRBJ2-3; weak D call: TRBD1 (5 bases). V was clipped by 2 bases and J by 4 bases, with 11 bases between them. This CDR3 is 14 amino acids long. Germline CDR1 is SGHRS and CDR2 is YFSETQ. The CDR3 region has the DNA TGCGCCAGCAGCTTCGGGCCGACAGCAGATACGCAGTATTTT. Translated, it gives CASSFGPTADTQYF.

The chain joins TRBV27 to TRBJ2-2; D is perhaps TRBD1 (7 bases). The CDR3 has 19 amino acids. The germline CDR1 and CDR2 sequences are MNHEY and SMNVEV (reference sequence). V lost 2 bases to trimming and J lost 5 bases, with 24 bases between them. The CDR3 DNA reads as TGTGCCAGCAGTTTAAGCGGAGGGTCGACAGGGTATTATACCGGGGAGCTGTTTTTT. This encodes CASSLSGGSTGYYTGELFF.

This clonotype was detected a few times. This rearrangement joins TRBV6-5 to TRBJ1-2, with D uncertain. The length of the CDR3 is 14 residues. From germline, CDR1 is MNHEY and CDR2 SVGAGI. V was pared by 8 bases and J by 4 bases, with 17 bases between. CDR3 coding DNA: TGTGCCAGCCTACCGGCCGGGCGGCCCTATGGCTACACCTTC. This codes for CASLPAGRPYGYTF.

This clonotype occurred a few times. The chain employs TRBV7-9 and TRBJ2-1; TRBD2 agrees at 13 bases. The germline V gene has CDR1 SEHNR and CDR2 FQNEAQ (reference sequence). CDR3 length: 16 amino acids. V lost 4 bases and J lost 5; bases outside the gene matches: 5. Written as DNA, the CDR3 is TGTGCCAGCAGCTCAGGCACTAGCGGGGGGGACAATGAGCAGTTCTTC. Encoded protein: CASSSGTSGGDNEQFF. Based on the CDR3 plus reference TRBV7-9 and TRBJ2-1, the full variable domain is DTGVSQNPRHKITKRGQNVTFRCDPISEHNRLYWYRQTLGQGPEFLTYFQNEAQLEKSRLLSDRFSAERPKGSFSTLEIQRTEQGDSAMYLCASSSGTSGGDNEQFFGPGTRLTVL.

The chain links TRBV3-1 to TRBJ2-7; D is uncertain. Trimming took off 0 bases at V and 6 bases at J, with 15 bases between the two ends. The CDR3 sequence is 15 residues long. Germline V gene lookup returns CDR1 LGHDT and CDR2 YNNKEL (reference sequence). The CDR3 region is CASSQDMGLRLEQYF. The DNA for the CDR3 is TGTGCCAGCAGCCAAGATATGGGGTTGAGGCTCGAGCAGTACTTC.

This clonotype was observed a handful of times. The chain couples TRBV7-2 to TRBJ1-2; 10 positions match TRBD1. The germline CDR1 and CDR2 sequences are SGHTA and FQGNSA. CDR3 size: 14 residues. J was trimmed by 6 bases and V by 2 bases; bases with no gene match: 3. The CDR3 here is CASSLRGQGNGYTF. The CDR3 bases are TGTGCCAGCAGCTTAAGGGGACAGGGGAATGGCTACACCTTC.

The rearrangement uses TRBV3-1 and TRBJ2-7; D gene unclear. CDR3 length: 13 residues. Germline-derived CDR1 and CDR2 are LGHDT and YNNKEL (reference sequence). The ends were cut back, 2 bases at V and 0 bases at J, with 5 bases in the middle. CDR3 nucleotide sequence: TGTGCCAGCAGCCAACCGGGCTCCTACGAGCAGTACTTC. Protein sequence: CASSQPGSYEQYF.

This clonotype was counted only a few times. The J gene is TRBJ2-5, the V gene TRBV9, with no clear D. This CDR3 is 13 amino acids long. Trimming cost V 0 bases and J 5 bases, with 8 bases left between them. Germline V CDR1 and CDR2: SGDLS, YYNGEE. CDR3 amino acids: CASSVDGGETQYF. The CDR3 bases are TGTGCCAGCAGCGTAGACGGTGGGGAGACCCAGTACTTC.